Listed below are T cell receptor beta chains from one sample, sequenced in a study of blood T cell repertoires in COVID-19. The table came from immunoSEQ multiplex PCR; TCRdb's copy has only in-frame clones and leaves some out. The data show 270,000 or so clones, around 90% seen once. The sequenced sample was peripheral blood. The receptors were gathered from a woman in her forties who had recovered from COVID-19. Both conserved end residues are part of each CDR3. D genes are given only for firm matches. Size values are once, few and many counts, or a class for expanded clones, and some rows have none.

TGTGCCAGAAGCCGTTACCTAGCGGGAGCCCTCCAAGAGACCCAGTACTTC	CARSRYLAGALQETQYF	.	TRBV5-3	TRBJ2-5	TRBD2
TGTGCCAGCAGCTTCACGGGAGACTATGGCTACACCTTC	CASSFTGDYGYTF	.	TRBV5-4	TRBJ1-2	.
TGTGCCAGCAGCCGGAGGGCCGGCGGTGAGCAGTTCTTC	CASSRRAGGEQFF	.	TRBV7-3	TRBJ2-1	.
TGTGCCAGCAGCTCAGGGGGCACTGAAGCTTTCTTT	CASSSGGTEAFF	once	TRBV25-1	TRBJ1-1	TRBD1
TGTGCCAGCAGTGAAGATTTACTCTCCTACGAGCAGTACTTC	CASSEDLLSYEQYF	.	TRBV6-1	TRBJ2-7	.
TGTGCCAGCTGTAGGGGGAGGGATGAGCAGTTCTTC	CASCRGRDEQFF	.	TRBV28	TRBJ2-1	.
TGTGCCAGTAGTAGGGGAGGTGAGGCCAAGGAAACCTACGAGCAGTACTTC	CASSRGGEAKETYEQYF	.	TRBV19	TRBJ2-7	.
TGTGCCTGGACCACAGGGCTAGACACTGAAGCTTTCTTT	CAWTTGLDTEAFF	.	TRBV30	TRBJ1-1	.
TGTGCCAGCAGCTTTACGATTTGGACTAGCGGGAATAGCACAGATACGCAGTATTTT	CASSFTIWTSGNSTDTQYF	.	TRBV7-9	TRBJ2-3	TRBD2
TGCGCCAGCAGCCAAGATCGGAACACTGAAGCTTTCTTT	CASSQDRNTEAFF	few	TRBV4-1	TRBJ1-1	.
TGTGCCAGCAGCCGAGGGACAGACTATGGCTACACCTTC	CASSRGTDYGYTF	few	TRBV9	TRBJ1-2	TRBD1
TGTGCAAGTCGCTCCGGGACTAGCGTAAACAATGAGCAGTTCTTC	CASRSGTSVNNEQFF	once	TRBV12-2	TRBJ2-1	.
TGTGCCAGCAGACCGGACAGGTCTAGCACAGATACGCAGTATTTT	CASRPDRSSTDTQYF	.	TRBV2	TRBJ2-3	TRBD1
TGTGCCAGCAGTCCAAGGACAGGGAGGAGACTAGCGGGAGAGACGAGTACCGGGGAGCTGTTTTTT	CASSPRTGRRLAGETSTGELFF	.	TRBV6-6	TRBJ2-2	TRBD2
TGTGCCTGGAGCCCACCGGGACAGGGACTGGGGACCGGGGAGCTGTTTTTT	CAWSPPGQGLGTGELFF	.	TRBV30	TRBJ2-2	TRBD1
TGTGCCAGCAGCTCCAGGTTGGGGGAGGCCTATGGCTACACCTTC	CASSSRLGEAYGYTF	.	TRBV7-2	TRBJ1-2	.
TGTGCCAGCAGTCCTACAGGGTGGGGGTCCTACGAGCAGTACTTC	CASSPTGWGSYEQYF	.	TRBV6-5	TRBJ2-7	.
TGTGCCAGCACCCACGGGGGGGCGCCGTGGGAGCAGTACTTC	CASTHGGAPWEQYF	.	TRBV28	TRBJ2-7	TRBD2
TGTGCCAGCAGTGAGGGGCTAGCGGGGACCGGGGAGCTGTTTTTT	CASSEGLAGTGELFF	.	TRBV2	TRBJ2-2	TRBD2
TGTGCCAGCAGCACATTCAGCGGGGGTACTTACGAGCAGTACTTC	CASSTFSGGTYEQYF	.	TRBV9	TRBJ2-7	TRBD2
TGTGCCAGCACGGGACGGCGGGGGACTGAAGCTTTCTTT	CASTGRRGTEAFF	.	TRBV27	TRBJ1-1	.
TGTGCCAGCACCTCCGGGACAAGCAATCAGCCCCAGCATTTT	CASTSGTSNQPQHF	few	TRBV28	TRBJ1-5	.
TGCGCCAGCAGCCTAGGGCAGGGGGTACCAGATACGCAGTATTTT	CASSLGQGVPDTQYF	.	TRBV5-1	TRBJ2-3	TRBD1
TGTGCCAGCAGCCCAACGGGAGGGTCCGGAGAGCAGTACTTC	CASSPTGGSGEQYF	.	TRBV7-3	TRBJ2-7	TRBD2
TGTGCCAGCTCACCGAGGACAGGGCAGGAGAACACTGAAGCTTTCTTT	CASSPRTGQENTEAFF	.	TRBV18	TRBJ1-1	TRBD1
TGTGCCAGTAGACAGACAAGACAGAACACTGAAGCTTTCTTT	CASRQTRQNTEAFF	once	TRBV28	TRBJ1-1	.